A selection of T cell receptor beta chains follows, all from one sample in a study of shared clonotypes between healthy human individuals. Profiling relied on immunoSEQ multiplex PCR, and the TCRdb table lists in-frame clones only, not all of them. The sample yields approximately 100,000 clones, 68% seen once. The sample taken for sequencing was memory CD8+ T cells sorted from blood. All receptors derive from a woman in her thirties in good health. Both conserved end residues are part of each CDR3. D genes are given only for firm matches. A clone size is listed for some rows: how often the clone was seen (once, few, many), or a class if it is expanded.

len: 12; abundance: NA; v_gene: TRBV2; d_gene: NA; j_gene: TRBJ1-5; CDR3aa: CASTGEAQPQHF; CDR3nt: TGTGCCAGCACCGGGGAGGCTCAGCCCCAGCATTTT
len: 16; abundance: many; v_gene: TRBV7-9; d_gene: NA; j_gene: TRBJ2-3; CDR3aa: CASSLVLGALTDTQYF; CDR3nt: TGTGCCAGCAGCTTGGTATTGGGAGCCCTCACAGATACGCAGTATTTT
len: 15; abundance: NA; v_gene: TRBV5-1; d_gene: NA; j_gene: TRBJ2-7; CDR3aa: CASSQRTAGSYEQYF; CDR3nt: TGCGCCAGCAGCCAGCGCACAGCGGGCTCCTACGAGCAGTACTTC
len: 14; abundance: NA; v_gene: TRBV25-1; d_gene: TRBD2; j_gene: TRBJ2-3; CDR3aa: CASRLAGGTDTQYF; CDR3nt: TGTGCCAGCAGACTAGCGGGAGGGACAGATACGCAGTATTTT
len: 15; abundance: NA; v_gene: TRBV19; d_gene: NA; j_gene: TRBJ2-1; CDR3aa: CASRGVGAWLNEQFF; CDR3nt: TGTGCCAGTAGGGGCGTTGGGGCTTGGCTCAATGAGCAGTTCTTC
len: 14; abundance: NA; v_gene: TRBV6-6; d_gene: NA; j_gene: TRBJ1-5; CDR3aa: CASRRADSNQPQHF; CDR3nt: TGTGCCAGCCGCCGGGCGGATAGCAATCAGCCCCAGCATTTT
len: 12; abundance: NA; v_gene: TRBV4-2; d_gene: NA; j_gene: TRBJ1-1; CDR3aa: CASSHSNTEAFF; CDR3nt: TGTGCCAGCAGCCATTCAAACACTGAAGCTTTCTTT
len: 14; abundance: NA; v_gene: TRBV6-4; d_gene: NA; j_gene: TRBJ2-1; CDR3aa: CASSESSEGNEQFF; CDR3nt: TGTGCCAGCAGTGAGTCTAGCGAAGGGAATGAGCAGTTCTTC
len: 14; abundance: many; v_gene: TRBV2; d_gene: NA; j_gene: TRBJ1-2; CDR3aa: CASKATTTSEGYTF; CDR3nt: TGTGCCAGCAAAGCCACTACGACGTCGGAAGGCTACACCTTC
len: 15; abundance: NA; v_gene: TRBV6-6; d_gene: TRBD2; j_gene: TRBJ2-1; CDR3aa: CASSLLAGGLNEQFF; CDR3nt: TGTGCCAGCAGTTTATTGGCGGGAGGGTTGAATGAGCAGTTCTTC
len: 13; abundance: NA; v_gene: TRBV2; d_gene: NA; j_gene: TRBJ2-1; CDR3aa: CAILRAGIDEQFF; CDR3nt: TGTGCCATCCTAAGGGCAGGGATCGATGAGCAGTTCTTC
len: 14; abundance: NA; v_gene: TRBV28; d_gene: NA; j_gene: TRBJ2-3; CDR3aa: CASSLGPATDTQYF; CDR3nt: TGTGCCAGCAGTTTAGGTCCAGCCACAGATACGCAGTATTTT
len: 16; abundance: NA; v_gene: TRBV7-9; d_gene: NA; j_gene: TRBJ2-2; CDR3aa: CASSLARGGVAGELFF; CDR3nt: TGTGCCAGCAGCTTAGCCCGTGGGGGCGTCGCCGGGGAGCTGTTTTTT
len: 13; abundance: NA; v_gene: TRBV6-4; d_gene: NA; j_gene: TRBJ1-2; CDR3aa: CASSDGESYGYTF; CDR3nt: TGTGCCAGCAGTGACGGGGAATCTTATGGCTACACCTTC
len: 14; abundance: few; v_gene: TRBV6-4; d_gene: NA; j_gene: TRBJ2-3; CDR3aa: CASSREGSTDTQYF; CDR3nt: TGTGCCAGCTCCAGAGAGGGATCCACAGATACGCAGTATTTT
len: 13; abundance: NA; v_gene: TRBV27; d_gene: NA; j_gene: TRBJ1-1; CDR3aa: CASSQDRNTEAFF; CDR3nt: TGTGCCAGCAGTCAGGACAGGAACACTGAAGCTTTCTTT
len: 17; abundance: NA; v_gene: TRBV29-1; d_gene: NA; j_gene: TRBJ1-2; CDR3aa: CSVEDPAAGTSNYGYTF; CDR3nt: TGCAGCGTTGAAGATCCAGCCGCTGGGACGTCTAACTATGGCTACACCTTC
len: 14; abundance: NA; v_gene: TRBV7-9; d_gene: NA; j_gene: TRBJ2-2; CDR3aa: CASSLDRRTGELFF; CDR3nt: TGTGCCAGCAGCTTAGATAGGCGGACCGGGGAGCTGTTTTTT
len: 12; abundance: few; v_gene: TRBV5-1; d_gene: NA; j_gene: TRBJ2-1; CDR3aa: CASSAFNNEQFF; CDR3nt: TGCGCCAGCAGCGCGTTCAACAATGAGCAGTTCTTC
len: 12; abundance: NA; v_gene: TRBV28; d_gene: TRBD1; j_gene: TRBJ2-4; CDR3aa: CASSTGQNIQYF; CDR3nt: TGTGCCAGTTCGACAGGGCAAAACATTCAGTACTTC
len: 11; abundance: NA; v_gene: TRBV20-1; d_gene: NA; j_gene: TRBJ2-7; CDR3aa: CSARDLTPEYF; CDR3nt: TGCAGTGCTAGAGATCTGACCCCGGAGTACTTC
len: 13; abundance: NA; v_gene: TRBV25-1; d_gene: NA; j_gene: TRBJ2-3; CDR3aa: CASSPHGTDTQYF; CDR3nt: TGTGCCAGCTCCCCCCACGGGACAGATACGCAGTATTTT
len: 12; abundance: NA; v_gene: TRBV10-3; d_gene: NA; j_gene: TRBJ2-1; CDR3aa: CAISSSYNEQFF; CDR3nt: TGTGCCATATCTTCCTCCTACAATGAGCAGTTCTTC
len: 15; abundance: few; v_gene: TRBV2; d_gene: NA; j_gene: TRBJ2-2; CDR3aa: CASSESSVMPGELFF; CDR3nt: TGTGCCAGCAGTGAATCGTCGGTGATGCCCGGGGAGCTGTTTTTT
len: 17; abundance: NA; v_gene: TRBV27; d_gene: NA; j_gene: TRBJ2-7; CDR3aa: CASGPPPWGRPPHEQYF; CDR3nt: TGTGCCTCCGGCCCTCCCCCATGGGGGAGGCCCCCCCACGAGCAGTACTTC
len: 15; abundance: NA; v_gene: TRBV2; d_gene: NA; j_gene: TRBJ1-1; CDR3aa: CASSPTGGENTEAFF; CDR3nt: TGTGCCAGCAGCCCGACTGGGGGGGAGAACACTGAAGCTTTCTTT
len: 14; abundance: once; v_gene: TRBV5-1; d_gene: TRBD2; j_gene: TRBJ2-7; CDR3aa: CASSLGLARHEQYF; CDR3nt: TGCGCCAGCAGCTTGGGACTAGCGAGGCACGAGCAGTACTTC
len: 13; abundance: NA; v_gene: TRBV6-6; d_gene: NA; j_gene: TRBJ2-3; CDR3aa: CASSGLSTDTQYF; CDR3nt: TGTGCCAGCAGTGGGCTGAGCACAGATACGCAGTATTTT
len: 14; abundance: NA; v_gene: TRBV7-9; d_gene: NA; j_gene: TRBJ2-3; CDR3aa: CASSFERSTDTQYF; CDR3nt: TGTGCCAGCAGCTTCGAGAGAAGCACAGATACGCAGTATTTT
len: 16; abundance: NA; v_gene: TRBV4-1; d_gene: NA; j_gene: TRBJ1-5; CDR3aa: CASSQDPLTSNQPQHF; CDR3nt: TGCGCCAGCAGCCAAGATCCCCTAACTAGCAATCAGCCCCAGCATTTT
len: 14; abundance: few; v_gene: TRBV7-8; d_gene: NA; j_gene: TRBJ1-1; CDR3aa: CASSLALGYTEAFF; CDR3nt: TGTGCCAGCAGCTTAGCTTTGGGTTACACTGAAGCTTTCTTT
len: 15; abundance: many; v_gene: TRBV5-6; d_gene: TRBD1; j_gene: TRBJ2-7; CDR3aa: CASSSWGQGSYEQYF; CDR3nt: TGTGCCAGCAGCTCGTGGGGACAGGGCTCCTACGAGCAGTACTTC
len: 15; abundance: NA; v_gene: TRBV6-5; d_gene: NA; j_gene: TRBJ2-7; CDR3aa: CASRTTKGDRYEQYF; CDR3nt: TGTGCCAGCAGAACCACGAAGGGGGACCGCTACGAGCAGTACTTC
len: 15; abundance: NA; v_gene: TRBV13; d_gene: TRBD2; j_gene: TRBJ2-7; CDR3aa: CASSSETSGRHEQYF; CDR3nt: TGTGCCAGCAGCTCCGAGACTAGCGGGCGTCACGAGCAGTACTTC
len: 15; abundance: NA; v_gene: TRBV7-9; d_gene: NA; j_gene: TRBJ2-2; CDR3aa: CASSLRGINTGELFF; CDR3nt: TGTGCCAGCAGCTTAAGGGGGATAAACACCGGGGAGCTGTTTTTT
len: 16; abundance: NA; v_gene: TRBV2; d_gene: NA; j_gene: TRBJ1-2; CDR3aa: CASSEVPTGTLCGYTF; CDR3nt: TGTGCCAGCAGTGAAGTTCCCACAGGGACGCTCTGTGGCTACACCTTC
len: 18; abundance: NA; v_gene: TRBV7-9; d_gene: TRBD1; j_gene: TRBJ2-6; CDR3aa: CASGLTGTGTSGANVLTF; CDR3nt: TGTGCCAGCGGTCTCACCGGGACAGGGACTTCTGGGGCCAACGTCCTGACTTTC
len: 13; abundance: NA; v_gene: TRBV28; d_gene: NA; j_gene: TRBJ1-2; CDR3aa: CASSPDSPPGYTF; CDR3nt: TGTGCCAGCAGTCCGGACAGCCCCCCTGGCTACACCTTC
len: 12; abundance: NA; v_gene: TRBV6-6; d_gene: NA; j_gene: TRBJ2-1; CDR3aa: CASLRSAHEQFF; CDR3nt: TGTGCCAGCCTCCGATCGGCCCATGAGCAGTTCTTC
len: 13; abundance: many; v_gene: TRBV2; d_gene: TRBD2; j_gene: TRBJ2-5; CDR3aa: CASRRTSQETQYF; CDR3nt: TGTGCCAGCAGGCGGACTAGCCAAGAGACCCAGTACTTC
len: 14; abundance: NA; v_gene: TRBV9; d_gene: TRBD1; j_gene: TRBJ1-1; CDR3aa: CASSQIRGGTEAFF; CDR3nt: TGTGCCAGCAGCCAAATCAGGGGGGGCACTGAAGCTTTCTTT
len: 14; abundance: NA; v_gene: TRBV28; d_gene: TRBD2; j_gene: TRBJ2-3; CDR3aa: CASAAGGATDTQYF; CDR3nt: TGTGCCAGCGCCGCGGGAGGAGCTACAGATACGCAGTATTTT
len: 15; abundance: NA; v_gene: TRBV6-6; d_gene: TRBD1; j_gene: TRBJ2-7; CDR3aa: CASSPFDRVEYEQYF; CDR3nt: TGTGCCAGCAGTCCCTTCGACAGGGTAGAATACGAGCAGTACTTC
len: 14; abundance: NA; v_gene: TRBV4-2; d_gene: NA; j_gene: TRBJ1-1; CDR3aa: CASSSRQVNTEAFF; CDR3nt: TGTGCCAGCAGCTCGAGGCAGGTGAACACTGAAGCTTTCTTT